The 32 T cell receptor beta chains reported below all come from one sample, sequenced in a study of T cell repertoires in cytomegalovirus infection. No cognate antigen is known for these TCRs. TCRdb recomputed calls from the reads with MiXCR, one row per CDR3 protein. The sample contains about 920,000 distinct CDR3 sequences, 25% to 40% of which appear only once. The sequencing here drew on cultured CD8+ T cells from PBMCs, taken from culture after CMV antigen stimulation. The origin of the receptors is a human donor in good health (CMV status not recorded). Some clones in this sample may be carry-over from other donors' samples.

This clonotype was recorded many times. This CDR3 reads CASSPSPGTEAFF. The CDR3 DNA follows: TGTGCCAGCAGTCCTTCTCCTGGGACTGAAGCTTTCTTT. The V gene is TRBV6-4, the J gene TRBJ1-1; the D is unclear. Trimming took 5 bases from V and 5 from J, leaving 12 bases between them. There are 13 residues in the CDR3. Germline CDR1 and CDR2: MRHNA and SNTAGT.

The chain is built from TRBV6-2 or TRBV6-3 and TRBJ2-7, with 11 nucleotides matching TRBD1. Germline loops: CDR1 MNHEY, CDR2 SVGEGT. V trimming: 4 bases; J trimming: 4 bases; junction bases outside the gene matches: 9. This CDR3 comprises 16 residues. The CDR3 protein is CASSSRTGGYPYEQYV. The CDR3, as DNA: TGTGCCAGCAGTTCCAGGACAGGGGGCTACCCGTACGAGCAGTACGTC.

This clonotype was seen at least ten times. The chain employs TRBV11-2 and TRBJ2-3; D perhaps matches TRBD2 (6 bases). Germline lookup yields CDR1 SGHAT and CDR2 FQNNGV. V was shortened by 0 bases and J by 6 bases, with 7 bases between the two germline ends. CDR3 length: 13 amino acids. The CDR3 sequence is CASSLDAGDTQYF. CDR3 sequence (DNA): TGTGCCAGCAGCTTAGACGCGGGGGATACGCAGTATTTT.

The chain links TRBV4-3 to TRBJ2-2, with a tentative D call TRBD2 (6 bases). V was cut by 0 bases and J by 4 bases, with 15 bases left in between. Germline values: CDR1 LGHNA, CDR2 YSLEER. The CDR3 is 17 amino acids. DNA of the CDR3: TGCGCCAGCAGCCAAGATTCCCTCGGGGGAGGCACCGGGGAGCTGTTTTTT. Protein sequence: CASSQDSLGGGTGELFF.

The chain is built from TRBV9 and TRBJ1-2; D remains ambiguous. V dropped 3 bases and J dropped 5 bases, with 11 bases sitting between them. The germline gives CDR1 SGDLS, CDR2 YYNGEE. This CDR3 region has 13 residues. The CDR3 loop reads CASSARLAYGYTF. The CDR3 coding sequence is TGTGCCAGCAGCGCCCGACTCGCGTATGGCTACACCTTC. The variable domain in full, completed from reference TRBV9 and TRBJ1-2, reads DSGVTQTPKHLITATGQRVTLRCSPRSGDLSVYWYQQSLDQGLQFLIQYYNGEERAKGNILERFSAQQFPDLHSELNLSSLELGDSALYFCASSARLAYGYTFGSGTRLTVV.

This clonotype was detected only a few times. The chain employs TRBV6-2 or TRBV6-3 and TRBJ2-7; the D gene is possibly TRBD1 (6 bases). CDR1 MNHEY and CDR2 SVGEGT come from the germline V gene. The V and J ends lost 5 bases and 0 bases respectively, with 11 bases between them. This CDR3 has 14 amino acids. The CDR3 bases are TGTGCCAGCAGTCCTCTGGACAGCTCCTACGAGCAGTACGTC. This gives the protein CASSPLDSSYEQYV.

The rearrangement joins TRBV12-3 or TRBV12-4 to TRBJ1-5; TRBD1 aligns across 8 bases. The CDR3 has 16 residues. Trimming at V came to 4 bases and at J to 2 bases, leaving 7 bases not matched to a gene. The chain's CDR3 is CASSSSTGEGNQPQHF. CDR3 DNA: TGTGCCAGCAGTTCCTCGACAGGGGAGGGCAATCAGCCCCAGCATTTT.

The CDR3 DNA reads as TGTGCCAGTAGGCCCTTAGCGGGGGGGCCTAATGAGCAGTTCTTC. Its translation is CASRPLAGGPNEQFF. The chain links TRBV19 to TRBJ2-1; 11 bases agree with TRBD2. Germline loops: CDR1 LNHDA, CDR2 SQIVND (reference sequence). The CDR3 is 15 residues long. J gave up 7 bases and V 6 bases, and 8 bases lay outside the gene matches.

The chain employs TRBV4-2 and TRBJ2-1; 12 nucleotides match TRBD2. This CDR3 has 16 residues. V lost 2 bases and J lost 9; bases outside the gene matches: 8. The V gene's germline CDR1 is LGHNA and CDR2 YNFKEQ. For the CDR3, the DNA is TGTGCCAGCAGCCAAACTAGCGGGGGGACCATTGGTGAGCAGTTCTTC. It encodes CASSQTSGGTIGEQFF.

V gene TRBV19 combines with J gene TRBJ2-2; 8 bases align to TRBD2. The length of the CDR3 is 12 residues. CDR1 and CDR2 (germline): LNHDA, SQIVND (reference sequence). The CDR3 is CAGTGTSGELFF. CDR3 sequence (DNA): TGTGCTGGAACCGGGACTAGTGGGGAGCTGTTTTTT.

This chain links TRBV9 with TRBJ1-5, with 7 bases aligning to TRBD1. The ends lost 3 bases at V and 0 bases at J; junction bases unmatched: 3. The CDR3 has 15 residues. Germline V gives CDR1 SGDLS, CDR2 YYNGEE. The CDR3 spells CASSAGGNSNQPQHF. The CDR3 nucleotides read TGTGCCAGCAGCGCAGGGGGAAATAGCAATCAGCCCCAGCATTTT.

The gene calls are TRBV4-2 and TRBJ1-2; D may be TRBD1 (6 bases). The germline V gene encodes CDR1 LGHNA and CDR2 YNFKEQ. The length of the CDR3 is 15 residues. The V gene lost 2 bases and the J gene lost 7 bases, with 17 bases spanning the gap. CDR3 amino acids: CASSQRGQPAFGYTF. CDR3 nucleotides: TGTGCCAGCAGCCAACGAGGACAGCCAGCCTTTGGCTACACCTTC.

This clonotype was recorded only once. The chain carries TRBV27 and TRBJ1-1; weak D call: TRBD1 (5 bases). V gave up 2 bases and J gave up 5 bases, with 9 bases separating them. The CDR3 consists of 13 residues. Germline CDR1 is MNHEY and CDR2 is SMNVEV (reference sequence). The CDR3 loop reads CASSLGAMTEAFF. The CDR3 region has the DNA TGTGCCAGCAGTTTAGGGGCGATGACTGAAGCTTTCTTT.

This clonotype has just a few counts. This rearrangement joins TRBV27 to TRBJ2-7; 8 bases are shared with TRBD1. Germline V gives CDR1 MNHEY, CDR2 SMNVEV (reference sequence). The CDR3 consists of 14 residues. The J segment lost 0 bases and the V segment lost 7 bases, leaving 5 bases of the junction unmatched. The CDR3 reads CASTNGQGSYEQYF. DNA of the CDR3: TGTGCCAGCACCAATGGACAGGGCTCCTACGAGCAGTACTTC.

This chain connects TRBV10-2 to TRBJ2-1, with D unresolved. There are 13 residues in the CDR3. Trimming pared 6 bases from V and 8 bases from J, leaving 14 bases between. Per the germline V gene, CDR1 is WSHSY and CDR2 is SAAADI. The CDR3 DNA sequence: TGCGCCAGCAGACATGAGGTCTTCTATGAGCAGTTCTTC. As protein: CASRHEVFYEQFF.

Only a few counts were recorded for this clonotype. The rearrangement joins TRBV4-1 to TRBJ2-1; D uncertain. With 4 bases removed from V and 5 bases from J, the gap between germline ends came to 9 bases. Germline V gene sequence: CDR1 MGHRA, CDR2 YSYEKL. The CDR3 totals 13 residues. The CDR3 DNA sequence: TGCGCCAGCAGCCTGCCGATGCACAATGAGCAGTTCTTC. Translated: CASSLPMHNEQFF.

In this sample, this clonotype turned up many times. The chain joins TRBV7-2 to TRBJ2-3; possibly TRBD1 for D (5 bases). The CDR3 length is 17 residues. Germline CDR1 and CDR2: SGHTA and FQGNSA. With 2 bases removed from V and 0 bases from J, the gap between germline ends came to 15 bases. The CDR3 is CASSLLGTGPSTDTQYF. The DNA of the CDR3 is TGTGCCAGCAGCTTACTCGGAACAGGCCCCAGCACAGATACGCAGTATTTT.

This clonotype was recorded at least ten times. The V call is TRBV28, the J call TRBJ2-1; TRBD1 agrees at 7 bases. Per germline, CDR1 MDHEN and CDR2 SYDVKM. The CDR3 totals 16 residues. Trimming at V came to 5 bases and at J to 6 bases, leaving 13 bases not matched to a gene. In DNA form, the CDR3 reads TGTGCCAGCAGTAGGACCCCCCTAGGGGGCTTCAATGAGCAGTTCTTC. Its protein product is CASSRTPLGGFNEQFF.

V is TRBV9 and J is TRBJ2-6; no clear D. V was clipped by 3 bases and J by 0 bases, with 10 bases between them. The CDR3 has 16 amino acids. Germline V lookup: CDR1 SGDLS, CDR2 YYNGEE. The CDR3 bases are TGTGCCAGCAGCGGACCATATCCCTCTGGGGCCAACGTCCTGACTTTC. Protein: CASSGPYPSGANVLTF.

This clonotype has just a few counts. CDR3 in amino acids: CASSQGGPPSGNTIYF. The CDR3 DNA reads as TGTGCCAGCAGCCAAGGAGGGCCTCCCTCTGGAAACACCATATATTTT. The chain links TRBV14 to TRBJ1-3; D unclear. CDR1 and CDR2 from the germline V gene are SGHDN and FVKESK. Trimming pared 1 base from V and 0 bases from J, leaving 10 bases between. This CDR3 spans 16 amino acids.

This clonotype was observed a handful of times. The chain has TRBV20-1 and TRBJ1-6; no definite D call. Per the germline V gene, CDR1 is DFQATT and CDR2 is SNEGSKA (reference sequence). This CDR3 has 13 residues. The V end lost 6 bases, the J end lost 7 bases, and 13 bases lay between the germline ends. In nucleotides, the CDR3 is TGCAGTGCCCCGGGTCGCCCGAATTCACCCCTCCACTTT. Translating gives CSAPGRPNSPLHF.

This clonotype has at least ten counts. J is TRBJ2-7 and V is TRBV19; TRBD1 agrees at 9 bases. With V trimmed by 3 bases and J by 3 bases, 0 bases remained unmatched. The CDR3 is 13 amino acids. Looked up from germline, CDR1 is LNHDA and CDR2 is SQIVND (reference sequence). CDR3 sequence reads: CASSMGQGYEQYF. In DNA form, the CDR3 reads TGTGCCAGTAGTATGGGACAGGGCTACGAGCAGTACTTC.

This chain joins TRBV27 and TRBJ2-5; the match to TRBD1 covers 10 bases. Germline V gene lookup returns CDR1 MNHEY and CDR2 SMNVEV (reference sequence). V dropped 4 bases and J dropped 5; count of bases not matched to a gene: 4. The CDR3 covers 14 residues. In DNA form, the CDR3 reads TGTGCCAGCAGTTCGGACAGGGGGTGGGAGACCCAGTACTTC. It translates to CASSSDRGWETQYF.

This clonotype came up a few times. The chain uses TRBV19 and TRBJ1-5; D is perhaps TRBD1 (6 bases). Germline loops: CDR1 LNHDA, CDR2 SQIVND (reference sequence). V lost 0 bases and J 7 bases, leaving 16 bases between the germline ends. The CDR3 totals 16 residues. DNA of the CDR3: TGTGCCAGTAGTATAGACTCCTACAGGGAGGGCCAGCCCCAGCATTTT. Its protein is CASSIDSYREGQPQHF.

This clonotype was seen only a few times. The CDR3 here is CASSAFDKNIQYF. The CDR3 DNA reads TGTGCCAGCAGTGCATTCGACAAAAACATTCAGTACTTC. V and J are TRBV6-1 and TRBJ2-4; D is undetermined. V lost 4 bases, J lost 3 bases, and 7 bases lay in between. CDR3 length: 13 amino acids. CDR1 is MNHNS and CDR2 is SASEGT in the germline V gene.

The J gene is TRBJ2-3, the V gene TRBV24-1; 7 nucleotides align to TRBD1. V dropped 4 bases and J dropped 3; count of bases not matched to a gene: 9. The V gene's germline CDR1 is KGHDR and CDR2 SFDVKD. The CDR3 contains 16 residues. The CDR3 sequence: CATSDKQGIPTDTQYF. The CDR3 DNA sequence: TGTGCCACCAGTGACAAACAGGGGATCCCTACAGATACGCAGTATTTT.

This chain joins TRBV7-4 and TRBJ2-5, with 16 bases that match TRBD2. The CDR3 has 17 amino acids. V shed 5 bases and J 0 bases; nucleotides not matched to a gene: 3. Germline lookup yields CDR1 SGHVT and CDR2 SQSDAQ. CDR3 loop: CASSGTSGGVYQETQYF. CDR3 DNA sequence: TGTGCCAGCAGCGGGACTAGCGGGGGGGTGTACCAAGAGACCCAGTACTTC.

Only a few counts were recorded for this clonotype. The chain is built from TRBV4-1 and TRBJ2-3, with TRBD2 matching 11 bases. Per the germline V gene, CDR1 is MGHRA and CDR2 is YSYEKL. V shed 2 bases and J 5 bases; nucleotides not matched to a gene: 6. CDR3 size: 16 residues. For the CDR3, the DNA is TGCGCCAGCAGCCAACTTAGCGGGGGGGAGGTAGATACGCAGTATTTT. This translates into CASSQLSGGEVDTQYF.

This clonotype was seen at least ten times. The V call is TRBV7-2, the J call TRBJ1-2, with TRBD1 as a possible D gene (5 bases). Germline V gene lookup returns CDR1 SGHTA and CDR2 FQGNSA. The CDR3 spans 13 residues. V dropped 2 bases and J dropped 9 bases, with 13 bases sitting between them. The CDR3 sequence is CASSLSIVDSYTF. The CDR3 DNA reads TGTGCCAGCAGCTTATCTATTGTGGACAGCTACACCTTC. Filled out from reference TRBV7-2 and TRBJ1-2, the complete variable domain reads GAGVSQSPSNKVTEKGKDVELRCDPISGHTALYWYRQSLGQGLEFLIYFQGNSAPDKSGLPSDRFSAERTGGSVSTLTIQRTQQEDSAVYLCASSLSIVDSYTFGSGTRLTVV.

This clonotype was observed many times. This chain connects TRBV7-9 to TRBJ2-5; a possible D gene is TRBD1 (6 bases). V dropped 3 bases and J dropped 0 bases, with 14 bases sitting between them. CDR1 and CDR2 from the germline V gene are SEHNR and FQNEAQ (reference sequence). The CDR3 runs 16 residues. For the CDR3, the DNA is TGTGCCAGCAGCTTTCCTGGGGGACACCACCAAGAGACCCAGTACTTC. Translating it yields CASSFPGGHHQETQYF.

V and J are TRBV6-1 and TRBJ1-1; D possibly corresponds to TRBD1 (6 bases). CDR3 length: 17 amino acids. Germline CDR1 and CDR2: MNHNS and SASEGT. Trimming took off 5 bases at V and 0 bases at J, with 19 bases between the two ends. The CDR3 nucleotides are TGTGCCAGCAGTCCCCGGGGGCGAGGGATTATGAACACTGAAGCTTTCTTT. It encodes CASSPRGRGIMNTEAFF.

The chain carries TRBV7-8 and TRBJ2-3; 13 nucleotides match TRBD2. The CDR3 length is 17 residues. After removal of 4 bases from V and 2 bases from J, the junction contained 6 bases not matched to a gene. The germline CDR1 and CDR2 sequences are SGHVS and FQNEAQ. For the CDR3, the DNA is TGTGCCAGCAGCTCAACGGGGACTAGCGGGAACACAGATACGCAGTATTTT. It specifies CASSSTGTSGNTDTQYF.